This T cell receptor (beta chain) appears in the sequencing data of a study of identical twins (dated by TCRdb to 2015 to 2016). A note on the overall study: The study deep-sequenced TCR alpha and beta repertoires from monozygotic twins, unrelated adults of various ages and cord blood to test whether fetal clonotypes persist. Replicate twin experiments were performed at different times using different library preparation protocols to rule out contamination. What the research found in general, with its limitations: Because the same donors could not be followed over many years, the conclusions depended on cross-sectional statistical analysis. In monozygotic twins, recombination models systematically underestimated out-of-frame TCR alpha sharing, but the models matched the sharing seen between unrelated individuals. Compared with coincidental sharing between unrelated individuals, out-of-frame TCR alpha sequences shared between twins showed an excess of sequences with low generation probability. Abundant cord blood beta clonotypes had fewer insertions, young adult naive repertoires showed a similar but weaker trend, and memory repertoires showed no such trend. The excess sharing between twins in beta out-of-frame sequences was weaker because fewer shared sequences reduced the signal-to-noise ratio. Invariant T cells such as MAIT and iNKT could partly confound zero-insertion analyses, although diverse VJ usage argued against such confounding for most clonotypes.

The CDR3 spans 14 residues, from the cysteine through the phenylalanine. Of all the DNA, just the CDR3 is kept, 42 bases in frame from base 1. Via the germline V gene (reference sequence), CDR1 is LNHNV and CDR2 YYDKDF. Trimming takes 9 bases off V and 5 bases off J; junction bases not matched to a gene: 11. Every donor was a healthy Caucasian. Library construction relied on 5' RACE. The reads were generated on an Illumina HiSeq 2000. Template switching introduced a universal primer binding site; the final cDNA contained a unique molecular identifier, enabling accurate counting of TCR cDNA molecules. Specific primers in the conserved constant-segment region were used to synthesize first-strand cDNA for TCR alpha and beta chains. Each cDNA library was double barcoded, with a SMART-Mk sample barcode plus Illumina barcodes, to control for contamination. TruSeq adapter sequences along with Illumina sample barcodes were introduced in two successive PCR steps. TCR alpha and beta cDNA libraries were sequenced on the Illumina HiSeq platform with custom primers. Regarding the original processing steps: Unique molecular identifiers were extracted from raw reads with MiGEC, and CDR3 positions were determined with MiXCR. Recombination models were inferred per individual with the repgenHMM and IGoR tools using an EM algorithm. Shared clonotypes were analyzed with the tcR package in R, and sharing was normalized by the product of cloneset sizes. To study raw recombination without the effects of thymic and clonal selection, out-of-frame nonproductive sequences were analyzed. TCRdb took the public reads, trimmed them with fastp at Q25, ran MiXCR for clone calling and kept in-frame beta chains. Every distinct CDR3 protein forms one entry, paired with its most common genes and DNA. V and J calls and clone size were set by TCRdb, not the authors. The sample data list roughly 1,500,000 distinct CDR3 sequences, and roughly a third of these were observed just once. In total, the top ten clones hold around 0.25% of the sample.

This clonotype was seen only a few times. What this receptor recognizes is not known. It has no much larger one-base neighbor in the sample; base qualities were not kept. The sequenced sample consisted of cord blood. The chain is made from TRBV15 and TRBJ2-5; 8 bases in between match TRBD2. The clonotype was recovered from a newborn girl in good health. The sequenced DNA: TGTGCCACGTCGAGGGGACTAGGTCCCGAGACCCAGTACTTC. This gives the protein CATSRGLGPETQYF.